The 30 T cell receptor beta chains reported below all come from one sample, sequenced in a study of CD8+CD57+ T cells in acquired aplastic anemia. By flow cytometry, patients selected for sequencing had shown an expansion of CD8+CD57+ cells. Genomic DNA, serving as template, underwent TCR beta VDJ and CDR3 profiling. TCRdb passed the reads through MiXCR, listing each CDR3 protein once. Of about 180,000 distinct CDR3 sequences in the sample, around 50% were seen once. The sequencing sample was made of sorted CD4+, CD8+, or CD8+CD57+ T cells (not recorded which) from PBMCs. These receptors were taken from a human donor with aplastic anemia.

The chain has TRBV2 and TRBJ2-3; tentative D call: TRBD2 (6 bases). Germline V gene sequence: CDR1 SNHLY, CDR2 FYNNEI. This CDR3 contains 14 residues. V was trimmed by 6 bases and J by 0 bases, leaving 10 bases between them. CDR3 coding DNA: TGTGCCAGCAGCGGAGGGGTCAGCACAGATACGCAGTATTTT. This encodes CASSGGVSTDTQYF. Complete variable domain (other parts from reference TRBV2 and TRBJ2-3): EPEVTQTPSHQVTQMGQEVILRCVPISNHLYFYWYRQILGQKVEFLVSFYNNEISEKSEIFDDQFSVERPDGSNFTLKIRSTKLEDSAMYFCASSGGVSTDTQYFGPGTRLTVL.

This clonotype was picked up a small number of times. The chain links TRBV7-9 to TRBJ1-6, with 9 bases aligning to TRBD1. With V trimmed by 8 bases and J by 9 bases, 5 bases remained unmatched. The CDR3 spans 13 residues. In germline, CDR1 is SEHNR, CDR2 FQNEAQ (reference sequence). The CDR3 bases are TGTGCCAGCGGAGGACAGGGGAGTTCACCCCTCCACTTT. The encoded protein is CASGGQGSSPLHF.

This clonotype was seen a handful of times. The rearrangement links TRBV6-5 to TRBJ1-2; D gene unclear. The V end lost 4 bases, the J end lost 2 bases, and 17 bases lay between the germline ends. The CDR3 covers 16 residues. CDR1 is MNHEY, CDR2 SVGAGI, per germline. This chain's CDR3 is CASSSYLTSLNYGYTF. The CDR3 nucleotides read TGTGCCAGCAGTTCCTACCTCACGAGCTTGAACTATGGCTACACCTTC.

This chain connects TRBV24-1 to TRBJ2-1; 10 positions agree with TRBD2. CDR1 is KGHDR, CDR2 SFDVKD, per germline. The CDR3 loop spans 16 amino acids. V shed 11 bases, J shed 6 bases, and the junction held 15 bases outside the gene matches. The CDR3 region has the DNA TGTGCCAGCTCACCACTCCTAAGCGGGGGGGGCAATGAGCAGTTCTTC. Its protein is CASSPLLSGGGNEQFF.

The chain combines TRBV7-8 with TRBJ1-1; no clear D. The germline CDR1 and CDR2 sequences are SGHVS and FQNEAQ. The CDR3 extends over 14 amino acids. V dropped 5 bases and J dropped 4 bases, with 14 bases sitting between them. Here the CDR3 reads CASSLGEDGTEAFF. The DNA of the CDR3 is TGTGCCAGCAGCCTCGGGGAGGATGGCACTGAAGCTTTCTTT.

Concerning this clonotype itself: The junction differs from germline at one of its ends, possibly a read error. This rearrangement joins TRBV18 to TRBJ2-7; possibly TRBD2 for D (5 bases). This CDR3 has 13 amino acids. Germline assignment: CDR1 KGHSH and CDR2 LQKENI. For the CDR3, the DNA is TGTGCCAGCTCACCTGGACTTGACTACGGGCAGTACTTC. Translated, it gives CASSPGLDYGQYF. Together with reference TRBV18 and TRBJ2-7, the CDR3 gives the full variable domain: NAGVMQNPRHLVRRRGQEARLRCSPMKGHSHVYWYRQLPEEGLKFMVYLQKENIIDESGMPKERFSAEFPKEGPSILRIQQVVRGDSAAYFCASSPGLDYGQYFGPGTRLTVT.

The rearrangement uses TRBV19 and TRBJ2-7; maybe TRBD1 (5 bases). The CDR3 extends over 14 amino acids. The germline CDR1 and CDR2 sequences are LNHDA and SQIVND (reference sequence). V lost 3 bases to trimming and J lost 2 bases, with 11 bases between them. CDR3 amino acids: CASSILTGPYEQYF. The DNA of the CDR3 is TGTGCCAGTAGTATCTTAACAGGACCCTACGAGCAGTACTTC.

The chain uses TRBV6-2 or TRBV6-3 and TRBJ2-7; D is undetermined. CDR3 length: 20 residues. Germline V lookup: CDR1 MNHEY, CDR2 SVGEGT. The germline V and J ends were trimmed by 0 bases and 1 base, with 25 bases remaining between them. In nucleotides, the CDR3 is TGTGCCAGCAGTTACTCCATAGAAATCGGTGCAGGTGCAATTTCCTACGAGCAGTACTTC. Amino acids: CASSYSIEIGAGAISYEQYF.

The V and J genes are TRBV20-1 and TRBJ2-5, with 11 bases fitting TRBD1. The CDR3 consists of 14 residues. Germline V gene data show CDR1 as DFQATT and CDR2 as SNEGSKA (reference sequence). Unmatched junction bases numbered 4, after V lost 3 bases and J lost 4 bases. CDR3 DNA: TGCAGTGCTAGGCCGGGGACAGGGGGAGAGACCCAGTACTTC. Its translation: CSARPGTGGETQYF.

V is TRBV7-8 and J is TRBJ1-5; D gene uncertain. Germline V gives CDR1 SGHVS, CDR2 FQNEAQ. The CDR3 is 14 residues long. Trimming took off 4 bases at V and 2 bases at J, with 9 bases between the two ends. The DNA for the CDR3 is TGTGCCAGCAGCTCCCAGGTTGGCAATCAGCCCCAGCATTTT. Its translation: CASSSQVGNQPQHF. Complete variable domain (other parts from reference TRBV7-8 and TRBJ1-5): GAGVSQSPRYKVAKRGQDVALRCDPISGHVSLFWYQQALGQGPEFLTYFQNEAQLDKSGLPSDRFFAERPEGSVSTLKIQRTQQEDSAVYLCASSSQVGNQPQHFGDGTRLSIL.

This clonotype has a count of ten or more. V gene TRBV20-1 combines with J gene TRBJ2-2; TRBD2 agrees at 11 bases. From germline, CDR1 is DFQATT and CDR2 SNEGSKA (reference sequence). This CDR3 is 16 amino acids long. The V gene end was trimmed by 0 bases and the J gene end by 7 bases; junction bases not matched to a gene: 7. The CDR3 spells CSAREASGGHVGELFF. The CDR3 DNA sequence: TGCAGTGCTAGAGAGGCTAGCGGGGGGCATGTCGGGGAGCTGTTTTTT.

The chain employs TRBV18 and TRBJ1-5; tentatively, D is TRBD1 (6 bases). Trimming left V 2 bases short and J 4 bases short, with 9 bases between. Germline CDR1 is KGHSH and CDR2 is LQKENI. The CDR3 is 14 residues long. The CDR3 protein is CASSPGGRNQPQHF. The CDR3 DNA reads TGTGCCAGCTCACCAGGGGGCAGGAATCAGCCCCAGCATTTT.

The rearrangement uses TRBV6-1 and TRBJ1-2; D call uncertain. The V end lost 7 bases, the J end lost 2 bases, and 17 bases lay between the germline ends. Germline assignment: CDR1 MNHNS and CDR2 SASEGT. The CDR3 length is 15 residues. CDR3 region: CASMLERGGNYGYTF. In nucleotides, the CDR3 is TGTGCCAGCATGTTAGAGAGAGGTGGGAACTATGGCTACACCTTC.

Many counts were recorded for this clonotype. The chain couples TRBV9 to TRBJ1-6, with TRBD1 matching 8 bases. Per germline, CDR1 SGDLS and CDR2 YYNGEE. There are 14 residues in the CDR3. The V and J ends lost 2 bases and 9 bases, in that order; junction bases with no gene match: 4. CDR3 nucleotides: TGTGCCAGCAGCGTCGGGACAGGCCTTTCACCCCTCCACTTT. Amino acid sequence: CASSVGTGLSPLHF.

The chain is built from TRBV10-2 and TRBJ2-1, with D perhaps matching TRBD2 (6 bases). Trimming left V 5 bases short and J 6 bases short, with 17 bases between. The germline gives CDR1 WSHSY, CDR2 SAAADI. The CDR3 has 15 residues. The CDR3 sequence is CASSPGTAKGNEQFF. The CDR3 DNA follows: TGCGCCAGCAGTCCCGGGACTGCCAAGGGCAATGAGCAGTTCTTC.

In the case of this clonotype: A much larger clone differs from this one at a single base, so this may be a read error. The V gene is TRBV11-2, the J gene TRBJ2-7; 9 bases match TRBD1. The CDR3 contains 14 residues. Germline CDR1 reads SGHAT; CDR2 reads FQNNGV. This CDR3 reads CAGSSGTGPYEQYF. CDR3 coding DNA: TGTGCCGGCAGCTCCGGGACAGGGCCCTACGAGCAGTACTTC.

V usage is TRBV11-2 and J usage is TRBJ1-6, with TRBD1 as a possible D gene (5 bases). The germline V and J ends were trimmed by 4 bases and 10 bases, with 20 bases remaining between them. The CDR3 runs 16 residues. Germline V CDR1 and CDR2: SGHAT, FQNNGV. CDR3 amino acids: CASSSNSGTWGSPLHF. In nucleotides, the CDR3 is TGTGCCAGCAGCTCCAACTCGGGAACCTGGGGCTCACCCCTCCACTTT.

This chain joins TRBV6-1 and TRBJ2-7, with D perhaps assigned TRBD1 or TRBD2 (6 bases each). The CDR3 consists of 16 residues. The germline CDR1 and CDR2 sequences are MNHNS and SASEGT. Trimming shortened V by 5 bases and J by 6 bases, and 23 bases separated the two germline ends. The CDR3 DNA sequence: TGTGCCAGCAGTCCTCACGGGGGCAGGGGACTCGGCGAGCAGTACTTC. Translating gives CASSPHGGRGLGEQYF.

This chain connects TRBV19 to TRBJ2-7, with unresolved D. The CDR3 totals 15 residues. V was trimmed by 4 bases and J by 2 bases, leaving 15 bases between them. The germline V gene encodes CDR1 LNHDA and CDR2 SQIVND (reference sequence). The CDR3 loop is CASSTGGGSAYEQYF. DNA for the CDR3: TGTGCCAGTAGTACGGGCGGCGGATCCGCCTACGAGCAGTACTTC. Full variable domain (outside the CDR3, taken from reference TRBV19 and TRBJ2-7): DGGITQSPKYLFRKEGQNVTLSCEQNLNHDAMYWYRQDPGQGLRLIYYSQIVNDFQKGDIAEGYSVSREKKESFPLTVTSAQKNPTAFYLCASSTGGGSAYEQYFGPGTRLTVT.

This chain connects TRBV4-1 to TRBJ2-2; 8 bases are a match to TRBD1. Germline loops: CDR1 MGHRA, CDR2 YSYEKL. V shed 3 bases, J shed 5 bases, and the junction held 8 bases outside the gene matches. This CDR3 comprises 16 residues. CDR3 protein: CASSHSRDRRTGELFF. The CDR3, as DNA: TGCGCCAGCAGCCACTCCCGGGACAGGAGGACCGGGGAGCTGTTTTTT.

In its sample, this clonotype was seen many times. V usage is TRBV10-3 and J usage is TRBJ1-5, with a tentative D call TRBD1 (5 bases). Trimming removed 0 bases from V and 0 bases from J, with 12 bases in between. Germline CDR1 ENHRY, CDR2 SYGVKD. The CDR3 loop spans 17 amino acids. The CDR3 DNA reads TGTGCCATCAGTGAGTCCGGAGGGGACCCTAGCAATCAGCCCCAGCATTTT. Translated: CAISESGGDPSNQPQHF.

The sample holds many counts of this clonotype. This chain joins TRBV7-8 and TRBJ1-3, with D perhaps TRBD1 (6 bases). The CDR3 length is 15 residues. Germline V gene lookup returns CDR1 SGHVS and CDR2 FQNEAQ. Trimming left V 0 bases short and J 0 bases short, with 6 bases between. CDR3 nucleotide sequence: TGTGCCAGCAGCTTAGCACAGGGCTCTGGAAACACCATATATTTT. Protein product: CASSLAQGSGNTIYF.

This clonotype has a count of ten or more. The gene calls are TRBV25-1 and TRBJ1-5; 7 nucleotides agree with TRBD1. V lost 8 bases, J lost 1 base, and 14 bases stayed unmatched. CDR3 length: 17 residues. Germline V lookup: CDR1 MGHDK, CDR2 SYGVNS. The CDR3 nucleotides are TGTGCCAGCGTTGCCGGGACAGAATCTTTAAGCAATCAGCCCCAGCATTTT. It is translated as CASVAGTESLSNQPQHF.

This clonotype was found many times. The gene calls are TRBV11-1 and TRBJ2-1; 15 bases align to TRBD2. Looked up from germline, CDR1 is SGHAT and CDR2 is FQDESV (reference sequence). The CDR3 sequence is 19 residues long. V shed 4 bases, J shed 2 bases, and the junction held 9 bases outside the gene matches. CDR3 in amino acids: CASSSKGLAGGFAYNEQFF. CDR3 in DNA: TGTGCCAGCAGCTCCAAAGGACTAGCGGGGGGGTTCGCCTACAATGAGCAGTTCTTC.

This clonotype was observed a single time. The V call is TRBV24-1, the J call TRBJ2-7; D is ambiguous. Germline V gives CDR1 KGHDR, CDR2 SFDVKD. V lost 2 bases to trimming and J lost 7 bases, with 5 bases between them. The CDR3 is made up of 11 amino acids. The CDR3, as DNA: TGTGCCACCAGTGATTATCGTGAGCAGTACTTC. Translated, it gives CATSDYREQYF.

In its sample, this clonotype was seen many times. The rearrangement uses TRBV4-1 and TRBJ2-1; 10 bases fit TRBD2. V was pared by 1 base and J by 7 bases, with 7 bases of the junction left unmatched. The CDR3 is 16 residues long. Germline loops: CDR1 MGHRA, CDR2 YSYEKL. CDR3 DNA: TGCGCCAGCAGCCAAGGGAGACTAGCGGGCTCAAATGAGCAGTTCTTC. Amino acids: CASSQGRLAGSNEQFF.

The chain is built from TRBV29-1 and TRBJ2-3; TRBD2 matches 10 bases. The length of the CDR3 is 14 residues. V dropped 8 bases and J dropped 6; count of bases not matched to a gene: 11. Germline assignment: CDR1 SQVTM and CDR2 ANQGSEA. The CDR3 region is CSSASGSQLDTQYF. The CDR3 DNA reads as TGCAGCTCCGCTAGCGGGAGCCAGTTGGATACGCAGTATTTT.

CDR3 residues: CASSGAGGPSSYNEQFF. The CDR3 bases are TGTGCCAGCAGCGGAGCGGGGGGGCCGAGCTCCTACAATGAGCAGTTCTTC. V usage is TRBV7-6 and J usage is TRBJ2-1, with 10 bases lining up with TRBD2. V gave up 5 bases and J gave up 0 bases; unmatched junction bases: 7. CDR1 SGHVS and CDR2 FNYEAQ come from the germline V gene. The CDR3 totals 17 residues.

The J gene is TRBJ1-2, the V gene TRBV7-2; 7 nucleotides line up with TRBD1. CDR3 length: 13 amino acids. The junction had 7 bases not matched to a gene; V was cut back by 4 bases and J by 8 bases. CDR1 is SGHTA and CDR2 is FQGNSA in the germline V gene. CDR3 sequence reads: CASSSGDSIGYTF. CDR3 bases: TGTGCCAGCAGCTCGGGGGACAGCATCGGCTACACCTTC.

The V and J genes are TRBV15 and TRBJ1-2, with a weak D call TRBD1 (6 bases). Deletions cut 0 bases from V and 7 bases from J, with 9 bases between. The CDR3 sequence is 13 residues long. Germline V gene sequence: CDR1 LNHNV, CDR2 YYDKDF (reference sequence). The CDR3 DNA reads TGTGCCACCAGCAGAGATCCGGGGGCTGGCTACACCTTC. Residues: CATSRDPGAGYTF.